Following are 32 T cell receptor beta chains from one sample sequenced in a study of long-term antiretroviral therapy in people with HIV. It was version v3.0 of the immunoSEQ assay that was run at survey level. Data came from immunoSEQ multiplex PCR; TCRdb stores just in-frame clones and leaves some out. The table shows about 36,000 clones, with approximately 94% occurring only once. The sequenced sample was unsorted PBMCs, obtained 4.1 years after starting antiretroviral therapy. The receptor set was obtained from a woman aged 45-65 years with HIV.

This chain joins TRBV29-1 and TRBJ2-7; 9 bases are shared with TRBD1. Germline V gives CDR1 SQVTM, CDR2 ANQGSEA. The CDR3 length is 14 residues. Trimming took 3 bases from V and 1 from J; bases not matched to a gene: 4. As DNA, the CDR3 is TGCAGCGTTGAGAAGACAGGGGGATCCTACGAGCAGTACTTC. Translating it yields CSVEKTGGSYEQYF.

The CDR3 reads CAIRGQLNTEAFF. Written as DNA, the CDR3 is TGTGCCATCAGGGGACAGTTGAACACTGAAGCTTTCTTT. The chain joins TRBV10-3 to TRBJ1-1; 7 bases match TRBD1. Germline lookup yields CDR1 ENHRY and CDR2 SYGVKD. The CDR3 has 13 amino acids. V lost 6 bases to trimming and J lost 0 bases; unmatched junction nucleotides: 1.

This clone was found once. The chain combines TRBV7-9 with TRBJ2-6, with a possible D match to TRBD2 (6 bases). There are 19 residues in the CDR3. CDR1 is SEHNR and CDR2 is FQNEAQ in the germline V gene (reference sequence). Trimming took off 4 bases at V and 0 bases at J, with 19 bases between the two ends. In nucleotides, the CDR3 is TGTGCCAGCAGCTCCTCCGTGACGCGGGGTAGCTCTGGGGCCAACGTCCTGACTTTC. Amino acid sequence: CASSSSVTRGSSGANVLTF.

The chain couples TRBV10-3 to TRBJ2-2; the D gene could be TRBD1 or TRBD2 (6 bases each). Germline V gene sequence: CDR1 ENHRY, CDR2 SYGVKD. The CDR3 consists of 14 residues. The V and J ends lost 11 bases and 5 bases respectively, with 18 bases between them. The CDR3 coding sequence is TGTGCCCTCCAGAGGGGGGCCGGAACCGGGGAGCTGTTTTTT. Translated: CALQRGAGTGELFF.

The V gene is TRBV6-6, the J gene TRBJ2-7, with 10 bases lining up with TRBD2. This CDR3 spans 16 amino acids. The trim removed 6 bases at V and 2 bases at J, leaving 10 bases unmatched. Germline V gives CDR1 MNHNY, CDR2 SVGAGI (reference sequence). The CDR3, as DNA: TGTGCCAGCAGACGGTTCAGCGGGGGGGAACCCTACGAGCAGTACTTC. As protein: CASRRFSGGEPYEQYF.

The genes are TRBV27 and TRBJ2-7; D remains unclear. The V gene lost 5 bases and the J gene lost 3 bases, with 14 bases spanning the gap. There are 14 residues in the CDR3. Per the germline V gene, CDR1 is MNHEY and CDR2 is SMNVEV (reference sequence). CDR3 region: CASSGSLGIYEQYF. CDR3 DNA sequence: TGTGCCAGCAGTGGGTCCCTCGGAATCTACGAGCAGTACTTC.

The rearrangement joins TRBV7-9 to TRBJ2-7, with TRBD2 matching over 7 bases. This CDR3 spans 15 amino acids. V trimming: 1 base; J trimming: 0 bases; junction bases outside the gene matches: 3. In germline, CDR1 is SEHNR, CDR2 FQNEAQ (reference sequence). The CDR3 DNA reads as TGTGCCAGCAGCTTAGAGAGGACTAGCTCCTACGAGCAGTACTTC. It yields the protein CASSLERTSSYEQYF.

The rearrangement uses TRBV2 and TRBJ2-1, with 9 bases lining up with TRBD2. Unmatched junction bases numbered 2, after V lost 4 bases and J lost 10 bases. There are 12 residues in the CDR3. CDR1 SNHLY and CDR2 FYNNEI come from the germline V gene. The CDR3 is CASSVLAGEQFF. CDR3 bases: TGTGCCAGCAGTGTCCTAGCGGGGGAGCAGTTCTTC.

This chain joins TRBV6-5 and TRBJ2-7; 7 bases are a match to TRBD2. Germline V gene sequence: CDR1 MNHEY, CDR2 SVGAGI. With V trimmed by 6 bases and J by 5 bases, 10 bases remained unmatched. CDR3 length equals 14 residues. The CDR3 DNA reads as TGTGCCAGCAGCGGGGGGTCAGGGCCCCACGAGCAGTACTTC. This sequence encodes CASSGGSGPHEQYF.

In DNA form, the CDR3 reads TGTGCCAGCAGCTTAGGGGGACTAGCGGGGGGGCGTGCCCATGAGCAGTTCTTC. This codes for CASSLGGLAGGRAHEQFF. This chain connects TRBV11-3 to TRBJ2-1; 16 bases are a match to TRBD2. CDR1 is SGHNT, CDR2 YENEEA, per germline. CDR3 length equals 18 residues. Germline trimming cut 1 base from V and 8 bases from J; bases unmatched to any gene: 8.

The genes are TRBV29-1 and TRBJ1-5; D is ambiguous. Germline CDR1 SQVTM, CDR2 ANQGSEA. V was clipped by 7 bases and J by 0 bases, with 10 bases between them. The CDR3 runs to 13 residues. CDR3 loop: CSACLDSNQPQHF. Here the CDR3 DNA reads TGCAGCGCCTGCTTGGATAGCAATCAGCCCCAGCATTTT.

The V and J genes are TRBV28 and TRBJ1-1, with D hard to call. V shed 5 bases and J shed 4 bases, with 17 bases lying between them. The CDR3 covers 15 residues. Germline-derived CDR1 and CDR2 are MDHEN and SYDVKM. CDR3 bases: TGTGCCAGCAGTCCTACCTCTCTCGGGAGCACTGAAGCTTTCTTT. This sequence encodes CASSPTSLGSTEAFF. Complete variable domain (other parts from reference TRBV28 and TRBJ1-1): DVKVTQSSRYLVKRTGEKVFLECVQDMDHENMFWYRQDPGLGLRLIYFSYDVKMKEKGDIPEGYSVSREKKERFSLILESASTNQTSMYLCASSPTSLGSTEAFFGQGTRLTVV.

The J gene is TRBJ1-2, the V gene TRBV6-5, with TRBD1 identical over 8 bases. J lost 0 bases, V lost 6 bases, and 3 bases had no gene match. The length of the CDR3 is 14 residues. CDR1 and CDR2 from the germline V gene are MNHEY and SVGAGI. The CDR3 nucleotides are TGTGCCAGCAGCCGGGGACAGGCTAACTATGGCTACACCTTC. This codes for CASSRGQANYGYTF.

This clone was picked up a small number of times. CDR3: CASSYVTNNSPLHF. The CDR3 region has the DNA TGTGCCAGCAGTTACGTAACAAATAATTCACCCCTCCACTTT. The rearrangement joins TRBV6-5 to TRBJ1-6; D gene ambiguous. Germline CDR1 reads MNHEY; CDR2 reads SVGAGI. This CDR3 region has 14 residues. The V end lost 2 bases, the J end lost 5 bases, and 7 bases lay between the germline ends.

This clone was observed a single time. The CDR3 DNA follows: TGTGCCAGCAGCCCGGAGACAGGGTCCTACACTGAAGCTTTCTTT. Protein sequence: CASSPETGSYTEAFF. The chain employs TRBV7-2 and TRBJ1-1; 7 bases match TRBD1. Per germline, CDR1 SGHTA and CDR2 FQGNSA. The CDR3 totals 15 residues. Unmatched junction bases numbered 9, after V lost 5 bases and J lost 3 bases.

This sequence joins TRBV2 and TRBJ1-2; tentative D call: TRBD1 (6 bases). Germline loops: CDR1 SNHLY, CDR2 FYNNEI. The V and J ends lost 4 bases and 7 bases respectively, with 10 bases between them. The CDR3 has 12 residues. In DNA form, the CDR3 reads TGTGCCAGCAGTGCACAGGGTGGTGGCTACACCTTC. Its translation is CASSAQGGGYTF.

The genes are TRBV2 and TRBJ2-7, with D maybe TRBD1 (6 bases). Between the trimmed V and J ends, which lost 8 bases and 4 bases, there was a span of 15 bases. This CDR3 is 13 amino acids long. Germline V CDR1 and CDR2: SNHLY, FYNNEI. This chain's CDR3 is CASGLGHQYEQYF. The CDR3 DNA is TGTGCCAGCGGTCTGGGACACCAATACGAGCAGTACTTC.

CDR3 region: CASSFGRDLWTQYF. DNA for the CDR3: TGTGCCAGCAGCTTTGGCCGGGACTTATGGACCCAGTACTTC. This rearrangement joins TRBV9 to TRBJ2-5; D perhaps matches TRBD2 (6 bases). CDR3 length: 14 amino acids. V was pared by 4 bases and J by 7 bases, with 17 bases between. CDR1 SGDLS and CDR2 YYNGEE come from the germline V gene.

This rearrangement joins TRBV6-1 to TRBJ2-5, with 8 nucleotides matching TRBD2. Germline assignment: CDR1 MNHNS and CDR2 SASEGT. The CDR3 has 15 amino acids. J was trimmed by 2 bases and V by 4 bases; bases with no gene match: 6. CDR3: CASSATGTRQETQYF. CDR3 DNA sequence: TGTGCCAGCAGTGCGACCGGGACTAGACAAGAGACCCAGTACTTC.

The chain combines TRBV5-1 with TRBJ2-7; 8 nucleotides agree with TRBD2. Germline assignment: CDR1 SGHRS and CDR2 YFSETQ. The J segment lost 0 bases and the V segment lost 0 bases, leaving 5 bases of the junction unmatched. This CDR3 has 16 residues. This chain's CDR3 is CASSLEPGTSSYEQYF. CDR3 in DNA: TGCGCCAGCAGCTTGGAACCGGGGACTAGCTCCTACGAGCAGTACTTC.

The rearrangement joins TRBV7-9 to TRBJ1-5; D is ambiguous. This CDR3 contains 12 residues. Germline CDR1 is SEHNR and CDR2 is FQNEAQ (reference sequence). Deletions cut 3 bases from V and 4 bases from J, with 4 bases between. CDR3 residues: CASSFGNQPQHF. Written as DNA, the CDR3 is TGTGCCAGCAGCTTCGGTAATCAGCCCCAGCATTTT. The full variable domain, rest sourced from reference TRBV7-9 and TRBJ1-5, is DTGVSQNPRHKITKRGQNVTFRCDPISEHNRLYWYRQTLGQGPEFLTYFQNEAQLEKSRLLSDRFSAERPKGSFSTLEIQRTEQGDSAMYLCASSFGNQPQHFGDGTRLSIL.

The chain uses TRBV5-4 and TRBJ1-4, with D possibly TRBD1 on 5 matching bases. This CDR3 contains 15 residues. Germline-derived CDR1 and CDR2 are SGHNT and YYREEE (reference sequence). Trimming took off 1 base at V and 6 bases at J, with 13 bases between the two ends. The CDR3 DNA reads TGTGCCAGCAGCTTGATATCAAGAGGGGATGAAAAACTGTTTTTT. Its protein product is CASSLISRGDEKLFF.

The CDR3 region is CAWSALVNEQFF. The CDR3 region has the DNA TGTGCCTGGAGTGCCTTGGTCAATGAGCAGTTCTTC. This chain uses TRBV30 with TRBJ2-1; D is unresolved. The CDR3 contains 12 residues. CDR1 and CDR2 (germline): GTSNPN, SVGIG (reference sequence). The V end lost 1 base, the J end lost 6 bases, and 7 bases lay between the germline ends.

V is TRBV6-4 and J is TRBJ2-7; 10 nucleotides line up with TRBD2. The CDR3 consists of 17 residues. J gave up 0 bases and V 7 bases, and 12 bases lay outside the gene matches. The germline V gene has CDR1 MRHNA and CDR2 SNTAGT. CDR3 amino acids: CASTLSTSGWNSYEQYF. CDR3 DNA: TGTGCCAGCACCCTCTCGACTAGCGGGTGGAACTCCTACGAGCAGTACTTC.

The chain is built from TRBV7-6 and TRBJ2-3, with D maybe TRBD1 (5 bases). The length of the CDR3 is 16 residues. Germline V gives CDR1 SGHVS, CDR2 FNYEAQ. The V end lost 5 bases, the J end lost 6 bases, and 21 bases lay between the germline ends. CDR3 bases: TGTGCCAGCAGCAGGGGCAGGGCAGGAAACGCGGATACGCAGTATTTT. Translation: CASSRGRAGNADTQYF.

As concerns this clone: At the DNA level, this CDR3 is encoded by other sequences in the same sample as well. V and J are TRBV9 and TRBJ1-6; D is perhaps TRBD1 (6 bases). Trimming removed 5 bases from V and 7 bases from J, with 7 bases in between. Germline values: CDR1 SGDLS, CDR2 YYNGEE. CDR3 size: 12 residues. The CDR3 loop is CASRTGNSPLHF. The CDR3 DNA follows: TGTGCCAGCAGAACAGGGAATTCACCCCTCCACTTT.

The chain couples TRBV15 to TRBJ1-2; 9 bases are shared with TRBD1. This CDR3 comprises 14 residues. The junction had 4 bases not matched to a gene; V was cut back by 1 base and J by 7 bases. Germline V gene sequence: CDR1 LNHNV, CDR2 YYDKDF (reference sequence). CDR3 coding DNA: TGTGCCACCAGCAGAGGGGACAGGGTTGCTGGCTACACCTTC. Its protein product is CATSRGDRVAGYTF. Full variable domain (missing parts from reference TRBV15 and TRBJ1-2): DAMVIQNPRYQVTQFGKPVTLSCSQTLNHNVMYWYQQKSSQAPKLLFHYYDKDFNNEADTPDNFQSRRPNTSFCFLDIRSPGLGDTAMYLCATSRGDRVAGYTFGSGTRLTVV.

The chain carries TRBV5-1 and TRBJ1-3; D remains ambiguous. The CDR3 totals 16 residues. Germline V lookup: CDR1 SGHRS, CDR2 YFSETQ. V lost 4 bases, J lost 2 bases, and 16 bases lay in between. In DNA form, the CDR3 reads TGCGCCAGCAGCCGGGAGCCGGTGGCTCCTGGAAACACCATATATTTT. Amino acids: CASSREPVAPGNTIYF.

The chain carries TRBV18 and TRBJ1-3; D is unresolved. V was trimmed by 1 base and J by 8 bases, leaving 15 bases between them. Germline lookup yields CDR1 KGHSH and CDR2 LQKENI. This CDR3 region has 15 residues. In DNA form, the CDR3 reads TGTGCCAGCTCACCACTCGGCGGAGATTGGGACACCATATATTTT. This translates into CASSPLGGDWDTIYF.

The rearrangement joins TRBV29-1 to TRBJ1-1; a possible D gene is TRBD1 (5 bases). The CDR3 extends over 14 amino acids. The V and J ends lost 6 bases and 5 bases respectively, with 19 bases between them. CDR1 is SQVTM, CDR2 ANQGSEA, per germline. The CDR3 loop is CSVMGTFGRTEAFF. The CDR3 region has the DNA TGCAGCGTGATGGGGACCTTCGGGCGGACTGAAGCTTTCTTT.

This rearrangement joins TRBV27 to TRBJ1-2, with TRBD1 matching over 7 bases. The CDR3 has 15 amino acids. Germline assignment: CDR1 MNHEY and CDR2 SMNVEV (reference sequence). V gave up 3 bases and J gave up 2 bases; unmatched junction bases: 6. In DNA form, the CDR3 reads TGTGCCAGCAGTTTCCTTGGACAGGAGAACTATGGCTACACCTTC. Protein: CASSFLGQENYGYTF.

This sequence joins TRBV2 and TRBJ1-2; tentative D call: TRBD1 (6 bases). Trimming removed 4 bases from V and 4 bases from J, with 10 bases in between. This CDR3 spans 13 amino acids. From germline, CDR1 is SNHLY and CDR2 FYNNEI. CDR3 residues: CASSGGGLYGYTF. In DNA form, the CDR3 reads TGTGCCAGCAGTGGGGGGGGGCTCTATGGCTACACCTTC.